This is a list of T cell receptor beta chains from one sample in a study of shared clonotypes between healthy human individuals. Libraries were prepared by immunoSEQ multiplex PCR; TCRdb keeps only in-frame clonotypes and omits some of them. The data hold about 2.4 million clones, with 93% observed a single time. The specimen sequenced was naive CD4+ T cells from PBMCs. The source of these receptors is a man aged 18 to 30 in good health. Some clones in this sample may be carry-over from other donors' samples. CDR3s include the opening cysteine and the closing phenylalanine or tryptophan.

>TRBJ2-5|TRBV30
CAWSVFRQHQETQYF
>TRBJ1-4|TRBV5-1
CASSNGQGSEKLFF
>TRBJ2-7|TRBV28
CASSWGGTNEQYF
>TRBJ1-3|TRBV9
CASKKGGGAGNTIYF
>TRBJ1-1|TRBV10-3
CASEGQLNTEAFF
>TRBJ2-7|TRBV5-1
CASSPRLDRARAYEQYF
>TRBJ2-3|TRBV11-2
CASSPTPGSWADTQYF
>TRBJ1-1|TRBV18
CASSPRADAPRGFF
>TRBJ2-2|TRBV5-1
CASSLIPTGGSGELFF
>TRBJ2-2|TRBV27
CASSLAGRGTGELFF
>TRBJ1-2|TRBV7-2
CASSEAGTARGYTF
>TRBJ2-1|TRBV5-4
CASSSRGASGRALYNEQFF
>TRBJ2-5|TRBV7-2
CASSSRSGNQETQYF
>TRBJ1-2|TRBV6-5
CASSYSRGGYGYTF
>TRBJ1-4|TRBV10-3
CAISDTGVPEEKLFF
>TRBJ2-7|TRBV30
CAWDRSYEQYF
>TRBJ2-5|TRBV5-1
CASSLTSGNQETQYF
>TRBJ2-4|TRBV29-1
CSAAREGAKNIQYF
>TRBJ2-2|TRBV27
CASSPGLAGYTGELFF
>TRBJ2-3|TRBV10-3
CAISQRTRTDTQYF
>TRBJ2-5|TRBV6-6
CASSPAGAQETQYF
>TRBJ1-5|TRBV6-5
CASSAHNQPQHF
>TRBJ2-5|TRBV5-1
CASSYRLADLRETQYF
>TRBJ2-7|TRBV6-6
CASSYLRAPEYEQYF
>TRBJ2-6|TRBV2
CADQGSGLSGANVLTF
>TRBJ2-5|TRBV9
CASSFSGKETQYF
>TRBJ1-4|TRBV4-1
CASSQGVAEKLFF
>TRBJ1-5|TRBV27
CASSSKEAGGMSNQPQHF
>TRBJ2-2|TRBV28
CASSLATGELFF
>TRBJ2-1|TRBV4-2
CASSQEPLAEEFF
>TRBJ1-5|TRBV5-1
CASSPGQGRNQPQHF
>TRBJ2-2|TRBV11-3
CASSTPSGELFF
>TRBJ2-1|TRBV7-8
CASSGGFGEQFF
>TRBJ1-5|TRBV7-9
CASSLGRGLQPQHF
>TRBJ2-3|TRBV5-1
CASSNLAGLRTDTQYF
>TRBJ2-7|TRBV7-6
CASSMTRGLSYEQYF
>TRBJ2-2|TRBV5-4
CASTKAGPTGELFF
>TRBJ2-3|TRBV5-6
CASSYRAFPADTQYF
>TRBJ1-3|TRBV9
CASSVSGNENTIYF
>TRBJ1-2|TRBV6-1
CASSETTYGYTF
>TRBJ1-5|TRBV5-8
CASSWGNQPQHF
>TRBJ1-2|TRBV7-2
CASSLGGPRDGYTF
>TRBJ2-5|TRBV9
CASSVDGRSETQYF